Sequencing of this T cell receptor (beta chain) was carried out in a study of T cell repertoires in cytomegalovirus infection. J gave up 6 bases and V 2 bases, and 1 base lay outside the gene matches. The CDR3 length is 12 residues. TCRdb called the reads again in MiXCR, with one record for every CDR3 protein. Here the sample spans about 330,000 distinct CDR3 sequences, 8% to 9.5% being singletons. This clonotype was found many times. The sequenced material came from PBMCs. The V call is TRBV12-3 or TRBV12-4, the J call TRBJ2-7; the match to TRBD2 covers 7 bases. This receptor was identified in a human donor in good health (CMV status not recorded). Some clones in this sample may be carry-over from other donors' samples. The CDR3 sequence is CASSLSGVEQYF. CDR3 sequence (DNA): TGTGCCAGCAGTTTAAGCGGGGTCGAGCAGTACTTC.